The 18 T cell receptor beta chains below come from one sample, sequenced in a study of blood T cell repertoires in COVID-19. Profiling relied on immunoSEQ multiplex PCR, and the TCRdb table lists in-frame clones only, not all of them. This sample has 200,000 to 300,000 clones, with 86% found just once. The specimen was PBMCs or T cells enriched from blood (not recorded which). These receptors were obtained from a young woman who had recovered from COVID-19.

The V and J genes are TRBV4-1 and TRBJ2-5; no reliable D call. V lost 1 base and J lost 5, with 14 bases in between. The CDR3 totals 15 residues. Germline V CDR1 and CDR2: MGHRA, YSYEKL. CDR3 bases: TGCGCCAGCAGCCAAGTCTTCGGTTCGCCGGAGACCCAGTACTTC. Translating it yields CASSQVFGSPETQYF.

This clone was detected only a few times. The chain combines TRBV5-1 with TRBJ2-7, with 7 bases matching TRBD1. The CDR3 runs 15 residues. Germline V lookup: CDR1 SGHRS, CDR2 YFSETQ. V lost 2 bases, J lost 2 bases, and 7 bases stayed unmatched. The DNA for the CDR3 is TGCGCCAGCAGCTTTGAGACAGGGATTCCCTACGAGCAGTACTTC. It specifies CASSFETGIPYEQYF.

The chain joins TRBV10-3 to TRBJ2-2; D may be TRBD2 (7 bases). V lost 3 bases, J lost 5 bases, and 16 bases lay in between. The CDR3 length is 16 residues. CDR1 and CDR2 (germline): ENHRY, SYGVKD. The CDR3 sequence: CAISDIPQGGTGELFF. The CDR3, as DNA: TGTGCCATCAGTGATATTCCACAGGGAGGGACCGGGGAGCTGTTTTTT.

The chain combines TRBV10-3 with TRBJ1-5; a possible D gene is TRBD1 (5 bases). This CDR3 contains 14 residues. Deletions cut 3 bases from V and 7 bases from J, with 13 bases between. Germline CDR1 ENHRY, CDR2 SYGVKD. In DNA, the CDR3 is TGTGCCATCAGTGACCAGGGTATCAACCAGCCCCAGCATTTT. It translates to CAISDQGINQPQHF.

This clone has only a few counts. A read error may produce the germline difference seen at one junction end. The chain recombines TRBV30 with TRBJ2-2; weak D call: TRBD1 (6 bases). CDR3 length: 15 amino acids. Germline V gene sequence: CDR1 GTSNPN, CDR2 SVGIG (reference sequence). For the CDR3, the DNA is TGTGCCTGCAGTGGGCAGGGGAAGGACACCGGGGAGCTGTTTTTT. It codes for CACSGQGKDTGELFF.

DNA for the CDR3: TGTGCCAGCAGGGGGACAGGTAGCTCCTACGAGCAGTACTTC. Translating gives CASRGTGSSYEQYF. V and J are TRBV27 and TRBJ2-7; 8 bases map to TRBD1. Germline CDR1 reads MNHEY; CDR2 reads SMNVEV (reference sequence). The CDR3 covers 14 residues. V lost 6 bases to trimming and J lost 0 bases; unmatched junction nucleotides: 4.

This clone came up once. The V and J genes are TRBV7-9 and TRBJ1-1; 7 bases map to TRBD1. Germline V lookup: CDR1 SEHNR, CDR2 FQNEAQ (reference sequence). The trim removed 5 bases at V and 3 bases at J, leaving 6 bases unmatched. The CDR3 covers 14 residues. The CDR3 DNA sequence: TGTGCCAGCAGCCCCTACAGGGGTGACACTGAAGCTTTCTTT. Residues: CASSPYRGDTEAFF.

This sequence joins TRBV28 and TRBJ1-4, with 9 bases matching TRBD1. V lost 4 bases, J lost 6 bases, and 6 bases stayed unmatched. CDR1 MDHEN and CDR2 SYDVKM come from the germline V gene. The CDR3 sequence is 15 residues long. The CDR3 region has the DNA TGTGCCAGCAGTTCCCCGACAGGGGGACATGAAAAACTGTTTTTT. Translating it yields CASSSPTGGHEKLFF.

The chain is built from TRBV5-6 and TRBJ1-5; 9 positions match TRBD1. Trimming cost V 0 bases and J 6 bases; bases outside gene matches: 13. The CDR3 covers 18 residues. Germline V CDR1 and CDR2: SGHDT, YYEEEE. This CDR3 is CASSLDFTGTGSFQPQHF. CDR3 in DNA: TGTGCCAGCAGCTTGGATTTTACAGGGACAGGGAGTTTTCAGCCCCAGCATTTT.

There are a few counts of this clone. The rearrangement joins TRBV5-1 to TRBJ1-1; 12 bases map to TRBD1. This CDR3 is 14 amino acids long. The trim removed 8 bases at V and 3 bases at J, leaving 5 bases unmatched. Germline CDR1 and CDR2: SGHRS and YFSETQ. CDR3 in amino acids: CASYGTGGDTEAFF. The CDR3, as DNA: TGCGCCAGTTATGGGACAGGGGGCGACACTGAAGCTTTCTTT.

This chain joins TRBV9 and TRBJ2-7, with 11 bases matching TRBD1. V gave up 2 bases and J gave up 6 bases; unmatched junction bases: 1. The CDR3 totals 13 residues. Looked up from germline, CDR1 is SGDLS and CDR2 is YYNGEE. The CDR3 loop reads CASSVGTGGEQYF. In DNA form, the CDR3 reads TGTGCCAGCAGCGTGGGGACAGGGGGCGAGCAGTACTTC.

CDR3 in amino acids: CASSSWNTEAFF. In DNA, the CDR3 is TGTGCCAGCAGTTCGTGGAACACTGAAGCTTTCTTT. The rearrangement links TRBV25-1 to TRBJ1-1; D remains unclear. The ends were cut back, 5 bases at V and 1 base at J, with 5 bases in the middle. CDR1 is MGHDK and CDR2 is SYGVNS in the germline V gene. This CDR3 contains 12 residues.

The J gene is TRBJ2-2, the V gene TRBV27, with 7 nucleotides matching TRBD2. The junction had 4 bases not matched to a gene; V was cut back by 2 bases and J by 1 base. The length of the CDR3 is 16 residues. Germline V gene data show CDR1 as MNHEY and CDR2 as SMNVEV (reference sequence). CDR3 sequence: CASSLLAEMNTGELFF. The DNA for the CDR3 is TGTGCCAGCAGTTTACTAGCGGAGATGAACACCGGGGAGCTGTTTTTT.

The chain has TRBV6-5 and TRBJ1-5, with 9 bases matching TRBD1. Per germline, CDR1 MNHEY and CDR2 SVGAGI. Unmatched junction bases numbered 10, after V lost 5 bases and J lost 8 bases. CDR3 length: 15 residues. The CDR3: CASSTQGQGLEPQHF. CDR3 DNA: TGTGCCAGCAGTACCCAGGGACAGGGCCTCGAGCCCCAGCATTTT.

The V call is TRBV4-1, the J call TRBJ2-1; 7 bases are a match to TRBD2. CDR3 length equals 17 residues. Germline V gene data show CDR1 as MGHRA and CDR2 as YSYEKL. V gave up 0 bases and J gave up 4 bases; unmatched junction bases: 9. The CDR3 bases are TGCGCCAGCAGCCAAGAAATACGCGGGAGTCGATACAATGAGCAGTTCTTC. As protein: CASSQEIRGSRYNEQFF.

The rearrangement joins TRBV25-1 to TRBJ2-1; 8 nucleotides align to TRBD2. CDR3 length equals 13 residues. J was trimmed by 9 bases and V by 7 bases; bases with no gene match: 8. CDR1 MGHDK and CDR2 SYGVNS come from the germline V gene. The CDR3 sequence: CASKLAEGGEQFF. CDR3 nucleotide sequence: TGTGCCAGCAAACTAGCGGAAGGTGGTGAGCAGTTCTTC.

The chain combines TRBV7-5 with TRBJ2-1; the table's D call of TRBD1 was not tested on the DNA. TRBV7-5 is deemed a pseudogene. The CDR3 is 16 residues long. The CDR3 coding sequence is TGTGTCAGAAGCCAAACCTATCAGGGATCCTACAATGAGCAGTTCTTC. This translates into CVRSQTYQGSYNEQFF.

The chain links TRBV4-3 to TRBJ2-1; a possible D gene is TRBD1 (7 bases). From germline, CDR1 is LGHNA and CDR2 YSLEER. The CDR3 is 16 residues long. Trimming shortened V by 0 bases and J by 7 bases, and 16 bases separated the two germline ends. The DNA for the CDR3 is TGCGCCAGCAGCCAAGAAAGGGGGCAAGGAGGGAATGAGCAGTTCTTC. This sequence encodes CASSQERGQGGNEQFF.